This TCR beta chain stems from a study of identical twins. Findings of the study overall: While abundant cord blood beta clonotypes carried fewer insertions, memory repertoires showed no such pattern.

Via MiXCR, TCRdb re-called the 5' RACE reads, giving one row per CDR3 protein. In the table there are roughly 350,000 distinct CDR3 sequences, 7% to 9.5% of which are singletons. This clonotype was observed many times. Its antigen remains unknown. The V gene's germline CDR1 is SGHKS and CDR2 YYEKEE (reference sequence). V lost 1 base and J 4 bases, leaving 14 bases between the germline ends. The CDR3 is made up of 15 amino acids. The origin of this receptor is a woman aged 45 to 65 in good health. The sequencing sample was made of naive T cells sorted from blood. The genes are TRBV5-5 and TRBJ1-1; D unresolved. CDR3 in amino acids: CASSLLRGRSTEAFF. CDR3 nucleotides: TGTGCCAGCAGCTTGTTGCGGGGAAGATCCACTGAAGCTTTCTTT.